This note documents a single T cell receptor beta chain sequence. In the study's own analysis: Estimation of nucleated cell counts relied on the amplification of reference gene primers. Data came from immunoSEQ multiplex PCR; TCRdb stores just in-frame clones and leaves some out. V, J and clone size are taken as reported in that table, and D and trimming were inferred from the DNA itself. The repertoire consists of roughly 150,000 clones, with over 80% occurring once and the leading ten covering roughly 9.1%. This entry belongs to a study of blood T cell repertoires in COVID-19. Looking at the study overall: COVID-19 samples, acute and convalescent, were from the United States, Italy and Spain. T cells, B-cell-depleted T cells, or PBMCs supplied cDNA or gDNA.

This receptor was obtained from a woman older than 75 with active or convalescent COVID-19. Material: peripheral blood.

Here the CDR3 reads CASSTGRLETQYF. CDR3 bases: TGTGCCAGCAGTACCGGTAGACTCGAGACCCAGTACTTC. The chain links TRBV12-3 or TRBV12-4 to TRBJ2-5; D not resolved. Deletions cut 5 bases from V and 5 bases from J, with 12 bases between. The CDR3 totals 13 residues.